The TCR beta chain described here comes from a study of post-analysis software for immune sequencing data. At the level of the study: Relapsing-remitting, secondary progressive and progressive-relapsing forms made up the multiple sclerosis disease courses. Study-wide findings and caveats: Normalized Chao1 diversity was significantly reduced in patients versus controls.

TCR beta cDNA libraries had unique molecular identifiers. About 540,000 cDNA molecules were obtained from approximately 1 to 10 million T cells. MiXCR was run by TCRdb on the PCR reads, yielding one entry per CDR3 protein. The sample carries hundreds of thousands of distinct CDR3 sequences, less than 35% recorded once. Worth noting for this clonotype: Antigen unknown. A junction boundary mismatches the germline segment, possibly from a read error.

The TCR was taken from a girl aged 10 to 17 with multiple sclerosis. The specimen was blood.

DNA for the CDR3: TGTACCAGCAGCCGAACAGGGGGCGAGGAGCAGTTCTTC. Its protein product is CTSSRTGGEEQFF. V usage is TRBV9 and J usage is TRBJ2-1, with TRBD1 matching over 9 bases. Looked up from germline, CDR1 is SGDLS and CDR2 is YYNGEE. The CDR3 runs to 13 residues.